Sequencing of this TCR beta chain was carried out in a study of blood T cell repertoires in COVID-19. Study overall: The United States, Italy and Spain provided the acute and convalescent COVID-19 samples. PBMCs, B-cell-depleted T cells, or T cells provided the cDNA or gDNA that made up the material.

This clone was found once. Methods used by the authors: Estimates of nucleated cell counts were drawn from the amplification of reference gene primers. Data came from immunoSEQ multiplex PCR; TCRdb stores just in-frame clones and leaves some out. V and J calls and clone size come straight from that table; D and trimming were deduced from the DNA. This table has around 150,000 clones, approximately 82% appearing once. Germline-derived CDR1 and CDR2 are LGHDT and YNNKEL (reference sequence). V lost 4 bases and J lost 5; bases outside the gene matches: 9. The CDR3 extends over 17 amino acids. Sequenced input: peripheral blood. The clonotype comes from a woman aged 80 or over with acute or convalescent COVID-19. The rearrangement joins TRBV3-1 (or the pseudogene TRBV3-2) to TRBJ2-5; TRBD2 aligns across 14 bases. The DNA of the CDR3 is TGTGCCAGCAGCCCCATAGGACTAGCGGGGGGTTGGGAGACCCAGTACTTC. Its protein is CASSPIGLAGGWETQYF.